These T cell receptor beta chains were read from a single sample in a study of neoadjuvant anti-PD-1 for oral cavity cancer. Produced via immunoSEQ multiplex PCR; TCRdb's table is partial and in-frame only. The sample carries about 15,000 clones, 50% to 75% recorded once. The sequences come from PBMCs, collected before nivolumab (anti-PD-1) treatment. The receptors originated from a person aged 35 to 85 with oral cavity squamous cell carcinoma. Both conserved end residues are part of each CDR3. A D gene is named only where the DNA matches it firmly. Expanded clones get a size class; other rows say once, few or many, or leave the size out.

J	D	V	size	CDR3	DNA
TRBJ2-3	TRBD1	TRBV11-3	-	CASSPQGAPDTQYF	TGTGCCAGCAGCCCCCAGGGGGCGCCCGATACGCAGTATTTT
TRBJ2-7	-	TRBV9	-	CASSVRDHPGEQYF	TGTGCCAGCAGCGTTCGGGACCACCCGGGCGAGCAGTACTTC
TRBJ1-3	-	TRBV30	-	CAWKMWGGFGNTIYF	TGTGCCTGGAAAATGTGGGGCGGTTTTGGAAACACCATATATTTT
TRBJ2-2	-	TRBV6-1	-	CASSDAAYTGELFF	TGTGCCAGCAGTGACGCAGCGTACACCGGGGAGCTGTTTTTT
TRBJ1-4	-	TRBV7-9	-	CASSWEGANEKLFF	TGTGCCAGCAGCTGGGAGGGAGCTAATGAAAAACTGTTTTTT
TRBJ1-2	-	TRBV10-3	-	CAISDRGTGANYGYTF	TGTGCCATCAGTGACAGAGGGACGGGAGCTAACTATGGCTACACCTTC
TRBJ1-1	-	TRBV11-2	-	CASSAIRGASEAFF	TGTGCCAGCAGCGCCATTCGGGGCGCTTCTGAAGCTTTCTTT
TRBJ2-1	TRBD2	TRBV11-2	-	CASSTGLAGEKQFF	TGTGCCAGCAGCACGGGACTAGCGGGAGAGAAGCAGTTCTTC
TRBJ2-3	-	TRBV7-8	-	CASSYGAADTQYF	TGTGCCAGCAGCTATGGAGCGGCAGATACGCAGTATTTT
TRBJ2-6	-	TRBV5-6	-	CASSPSGANVLTF	TGTGCCAGCAGCCCCTCTGGGGCCAACGTCCTGACTTTC
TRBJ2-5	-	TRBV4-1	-	CASSPGLFGGETQYF	TGCGCCAGCAGCCCCGGACTATTTGGGGGAGAGACCCAGTACTTC
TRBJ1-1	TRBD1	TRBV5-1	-	CASSGPGGENTEAFF	TGCGCCAGCAGCGGCCCAGGGGGGGAAAACACTGAAGCTTTCTTT
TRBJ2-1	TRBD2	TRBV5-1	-	CASSVGLAGAGRDEQFF	TGCGCCAGCAGCGTCGGACTAGCGGGAGCCGGTCGCGATGAGCAGTTCTTC
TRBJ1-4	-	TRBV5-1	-	CASSFTGLTNEKLFF	TGCGCCAGCAGCTTTACAGGGCTGACTAATGAAAAACTGTTTTTT
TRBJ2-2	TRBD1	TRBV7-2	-	CASSPRQGNYTGELFF	TGTGCCAGCAGCCCCCGACAGGGCAATTACACCGGGGAGCTGTTTTTT
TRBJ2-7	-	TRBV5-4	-	CASSLEWSYEQYF	TGTGCCAGCAGCTTGGAGTGGTCCTACGAGCAGTACTTC
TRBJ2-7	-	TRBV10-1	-	CASSESPLVEQYF	TGCGCCAGCAGCGAGAGTCCCCTCGTCGAGCAGTACTTC
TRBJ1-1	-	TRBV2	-	CASPSRRTTEAFF	TGTGCCAGCCCCTCCCGGAGGACCACTGAAGCTTTCTTT
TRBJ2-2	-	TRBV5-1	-	CASSLSIRSPNTGELFF	TGCGCCAGCAGCTTGAGTATTAGAAGCCCGAACACCGGGGAGCTGTTTTTT
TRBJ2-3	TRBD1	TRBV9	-	CASSPGTKGQGGTDTQYF	TGTGCCAGCAGCCCCGGAACCAAGGGACAGGGTGGCACAGATACGCAGTATTTT
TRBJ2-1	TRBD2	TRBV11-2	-	CASRPSGTSRKWPNEQFF	TGTGCCAGCAGGCCCAGCGGGACTAGTAGAAAGTGGCCTAATGAGCAGTTCTTC
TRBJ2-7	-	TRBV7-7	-	CASSSGVAPYEQYF	TGTGCTAGCAGCTCGGGAGTAGCCCCCTACGAGCAGTACTTC
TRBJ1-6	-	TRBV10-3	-	CAISRQVSSPLHF	TGTGCCATCAGCCGACAGGTATCGTCACCCCTCCACTTT
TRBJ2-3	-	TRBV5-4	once	CASSLDLVSTDTQYF	TGTGCCAGCAGCTTGGATCTAGTTAGCACAGATACGCAGTATTTT
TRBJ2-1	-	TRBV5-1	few	CASSLAPLLNRVLNEQFF	TGCGCCAGCAGCTTGGCCCCCTTGTTGAACAGAGTACTCAATGAGCAGTTCTTC
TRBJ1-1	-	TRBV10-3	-	CAISEIGRKTEAFF	TGTGCCATCAGTGAGATTGGAAGGAAGACTGAAGCTTTCTTT
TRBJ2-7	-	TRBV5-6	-	CASSLQSPYEQYF	TGTGCCAGCAGCTTACAGAGCCCCTACGAGCAGTACTTC
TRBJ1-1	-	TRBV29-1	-	CSVEVGEGAFF	TGCAGCGTTGAAGTTGGGGAGGGAGCTTTCTTT
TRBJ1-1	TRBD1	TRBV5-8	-	CASTRGTANTEAFF	TGTGCCAGCACCCGCGGGACAGCGAACACTGAAGCTTTCTTT
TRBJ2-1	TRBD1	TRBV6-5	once	CASKTTGGSYNEQFF	TGTGCCAGCAAAACCACAGGGGGGTCCTACAATGAGCAGTTCTTC
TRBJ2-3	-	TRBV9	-	CASSVDRGANTDTQYF	TGTGCCAGCAGCGTGGACAGAGGGGCAAACACAGATACGCAGTATTTT
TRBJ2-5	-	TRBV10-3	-	CAISESSTTETQYF	TGTGCCATCAGTGAGTCGAGTACGACAGAGACCCAGTACTTC
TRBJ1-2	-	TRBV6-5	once	CASSLGPAGYGHTF	TGTGCCAGCAGTTTGGGTCCGGCGGGTTATGGCCACACCTTC
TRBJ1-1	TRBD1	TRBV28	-	CATIGQGEWTEAFF	TGTGCCACCATAGGACAGGGAGAGTGGACTGAAGCTTTCTTT
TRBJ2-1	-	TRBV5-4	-	CASSLFAASYNEQFF	TGTGCCAGCAGCTTGTTTGCGGCCTCCTACAATGAGCAGTTCTTC
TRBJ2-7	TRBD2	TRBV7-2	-	CASSEERERYYEQYF	TGTGCCAGCAGCGAGGAGCGGGAGCGCTACTACGAGCAGTACTTC
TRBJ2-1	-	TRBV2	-	CASSEEGVVKQFF	TGTGCCAGCAGTGAAGAGGGGGTGGTAAAGCAGTTCTTC
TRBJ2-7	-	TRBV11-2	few	CASSSSISPLYEQYF	TGTGCCAGCAGCTCCTCAATATCCCCCTTATACGAGCAGTACTTC
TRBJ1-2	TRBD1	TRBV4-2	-	CASSQVGQANGYTF	TGTGCCAGCAGCCAAGTGGGACAGGCGAATGGCTACACCTTC
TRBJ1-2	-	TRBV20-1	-	CTPERGDGYTF	TGCACCCCCGAGCGGGGAGACGGCTACACCTTC